This TCR beta chain stems from a study of T-cell reconstitution after alpha-beta-depleted transplantation in children. A library of TCRbeta sequences, prepared with unique molecular identifiers, was generated. TCRdb recomputed calls from the PCR reads with MiXCR, one row per CDR3 protein. The sample has 700,000 to 850,000 distinct CDR3 sequences; under 20% are singletons. This CDR3 has 15 residues. Losses at the gene ends were 8 bases for V and 1 base for J; bases not matched to a gene: 5. The sample consisted of PBMCs, mostly from graft donor cells, taken 360 days after TCRalphabeta/CD19-depleted stem cell transplant. This TCR derives from a male patient between 10 and 17 years old who had a stem cell transplant for acute lymphoblastic leukemia, so the T cells may come from the graft donor. J is TRBJ2-2 and V is TRBV12-3 or TRBV12-4; 9 bases align to TRBD1. The CDR3 bases are TGTGCCAGCCTTCACAGGGGGCAGAACACCGGGGAGCTGTTTTTT. Protein: CASLHRGQNTGELFF.